These 27 T cell receptor beta chains came from one sample sequenced in a study of early T cells in non-severe SARS-CoV-2 infection. TCRdb re-analysed the 5' RACE reads in MiXCR, keeping a single row per CDR3 protein. Seen here are 63,000 or so distinct CDR3 sequences, approximately 10% observed once, and the top ten hold 4.5% to 7%. Sequenced material: whole blood, taken at baseline. The receptors were gathered from an adult who was a healthcare worker with PCR-confirmed SARS-CoV-2 infection or an uninfected control (not recorded which).

This clonotype was counted at least ten times. The rearrangement links TRBV11-3 to TRBJ1-3; no reliable D call. Germline values: CDR1 SGHNT, CDR2 YENEEA. The V end was cut by 7 bases, the J end by 0 bases, with 13 bases between. The CDR3 consists of 15 residues. The CDR3 DNA sequence: TGTGCCAGCAACTATGGGGTGGCCTCTGGAAACACCATATATTTT. Protein: CASNYGVASGNTIYF.

The genes are TRBV6-5 and TRBJ2-1; D gene uncertain. The CDR3 runs to 12 residues. Trimming removed 7 bases from V and 0 bases from J, with 4 bases in between. CDR1 and CDR2 from the germline V gene are MNHEY and SVGAGI. The CDR3 here is CASTGSYNEQFF. The CDR3 DNA reads TGTGCCAGCACTGGCTCCTACAATGAGCAGTTCTTC.

This sequence joins TRBV7-2 and TRBJ2-7, with D tentatively TRBD1 (6 bases). This CDR3 has 15 residues. Germline-derived CDR1 and CDR2 are SGHTA and FQGNSA. V lost 1 base and J 3 bases, leaving 13 bases between the germline ends. The CDR3 bases are TGTGCCAGCAGCTTAGGGTCAACAGGGCGCTACGAGCAGTACTTC. This encodes CASSLGSTGRYEQYF.

CDR3 in amino acids: CASSWTSYEQYF. In DNA form, the CDR3 reads TGTGCCAGCAGTTGGACATCCTACGAGCAGTACTTC. The chain recombines TRBV6-2 or TRBV6-3 with TRBJ2-7; D perhaps matches TRBD1 (5 bases). Trimming pared 4 bases from V and 1 base from J, leaving 5 bases between. The CDR3 consists of 12 residues. The V gene's germline CDR1 is MNHEY and CDR2 SVGEGT.

In this sample, this clonotype turned up many times. V usage is TRBV28 and J usage is TRBJ2-7; the D gene is possibly TRBD2 (5 bases). V was clipped by 3 bases and J by 3 bases, with 12 bases between them. The CDR3 length is 14 residues. Germline CDR1 and CDR2: MDHEN and SYDVKM. CDR3 sequence: CASSLGGWYYEQYF. CDR3 bases: TGTGCCAGCAGTTTGGGCGGGTGGTACTACGAGCAGTACTTC.

This chain connects TRBV4-1 to TRBJ1-1; D call uncertain. The length of the CDR3 is 13 residues. The germline CDR1 and CDR2 sequences are MGHRA and YSYEKL. V lost 4 bases, J lost 3 bases, and 9 bases lay in between. This CDR3 is CASSRAGDTEAFF. The CDR3 DNA reads as TGCGCCAGCAGCCGCGCGGGTGACACTGAAGCTTTCTTT.

This clonotype showed up many times. This chain uses TRBV13 with TRBJ2-3; D may be TRBD1 (6 bases). V was pared by 5 bases and J by 1 base, with 13 bases between. Germline V CDR1 and CDR2: PRHDT, FYEKMQ (reference sequence). CDR3 length: 15 amino acids. CDR3 loop: CASSPGTGRTDTQYF. The DNA of the CDR3 is TGTGCCAGCAGCCCGGGAACAGGGCGCACAGATACGCAGTATTTT.

This clonotype was seen more than once but under ten times. The chain carries TRBV12-3 or TRBV12-4 and TRBJ1-5, with 7 bases matching TRBD1. V shed 3 bases and J 6 bases; nucleotides not matched to a gene: 8. CDR3 length: 15 residues. The CDR3 is CASSLKRGPGQPQHF. CDR3 bases: TGTGCCAGCAGTTTGAAAAGGGGGCCTGGTCAGCCCCAGCATTTT.

As for this clonotype: A much bigger clone sits one base away, suggesting this may be a read error. The chain employs TRBV6-1 and TRBJ2-1; possibly TRBD2 for D (6 bases). The length of the CDR3 is 15 residues. CDR1 is MNHNS, CDR2 SASEGT, per germline. The CDR3 protein is CASQAGTLRTNGQFF. For the CDR3, the DNA is TGTGCCAGCCAGGCGGGAACCCTTAGAACCAATGGGCAGTTCTTC.

The chain couples TRBV29-1 to TRBJ1-1; D is ambiguous. V was clipped by 2 bases and J by 5 bases, with 6 bases between them. CDR3 length equals 11 residues. Germline V gene data show CDR1 as SQVTM and CDR2 as ANQGSEA. CDR3 region: CSVEFRTEAFF. DNA of the CDR3: TGCAGCGTTGAATTTAGAACTGAAGCTTTCTTT.

Remarks on this clonotype: This likely comes from a read error, as the CDR3 has no conserved phenylalanine or tryptophan at its end. The rearrangement links TRBV29-1 to TRBJ2-3, with a possible D match to TRBD2 (6 bases). Germline CDR1 is SQVTM and CDR2 is ANQGSEA. V gave up 4 bases and J gave up 5 bases, with 7 bases separating them. This CDR3 is 11 amino acids long. CDR3 DNA sequence: TGCAGCGTTGGGGGAGGAGATACGCAGTATTCT. This codes for CSVGGGDTQYS.

Many counts were recorded for this clonotype. The V gene is TRBV20-1, the J gene TRBJ1-5; D gene uncertain. The germline V and J ends were trimmed by 5 bases and 1 base, with 15 bases remaining between them. The CDR3 runs 15 residues. Germline assignment: CDR1 DFQATT and CDR2 SNEGSKA (reference sequence). For the CDR3, the DNA is TGCAGTGCTCCCGGACCCTCAAGGAGCAATCAGCCCCAGCATTTT. It encodes CSAPGPSRSNQPQHF.

The genes are TRBV2 and TRBJ2-3; D unclear. CDR1 is SNHLY, CDR2 FYNNEI, per germline. The CDR3 length is 12 residues. The ends were cut back, 7 bases at V and 8 bases at J, with 13 bases in the middle. The chain's CDR3 is CASTGEPATQYF. The DNA of the CDR3 is TGTGCCAGCACAGGAGAGCCGGCTACGCAGTATTTT.

In its sample, this clonotype was seen many times. The gene calls are TRBV4-1 and TRBJ2-2; tentatively, D is TRBD2 (5 bases). CDR1 is MGHRA and CDR2 is YSYEKL in the germline V gene. V was pared by 3 bases and J by 5 bases, with 10 bases between. This CDR3 spans 14 amino acids. The CDR3 DNA reads TGCGCCAGCAGCCACCCCAGAGGGACCGGGGAGCTGTTTTTT. This gives the protein CASSHPRGTGELFF.

The rearrangement links TRBV19 to TRBJ2-3; D possibly uses TRBD1 or TRBD2 (5 bases each). CDR1 LNHDA and CDR2 SQIVND come from the germline V gene (reference sequence). The CDR3 loop spans 16 amino acids. Trimming cost V 5 bases and J 1 base, with 16 bases left between them. The CDR3 DNA is TGTGCCAGTAGTGCCTCGTACGGGGACGGCACAGATACGCAGTATTTT. Translation: CASSASYGDGTDTQYF.

This chain uses TRBV25-1 with TRBJ1-2, with D unresolved. The CDR3 is made up of 13 amino acids. Germline values: CDR1 MGHDK, CDR2 SYGVNS. V lost 5 bases and J lost 0, with 7 bases in between. The CDR3 region has the DNA TGTGCCAGCAGTCTTATAACTAACTATGGCTACACCTTC. Translation: CASSLITNYGYTF.

This clonotype came up many times. The rearrangement uses TRBV6-2 or TRBV6-3 and TRBJ2-7; tentatively, D is TRBD1 (5 bases). Trimming shortened V by 7 bases and J by 3 bases, and 16 bases separated the two germline ends. In germline, CDR1 is MNHEY, CDR2 SVGEGT. The CDR3 contains 14 residues. The DNA for the CDR3 is TGTGCCAGCAAGAGTTACAGGTTGGGCTACGAGCAGTACTTC. Amino acid sequence: CASKSYRLGYEQYF.

This clonotype has a count of ten or more. The chain has TRBV20-1 and TRBJ2-1, with 9 nucleotides matching TRBD1. Looked up from germline, CDR1 is DFQATT and CDR2 is SNEGSKA (reference sequence). Unmatched junction bases numbered 4, after V lost 1 base and J lost 3 bases. CDR3 length: 15 residues. The DNA for the CDR3 is TGCAGTGCTAGAGCCGGGGACAGGGACTACAATGAGCAGTTCTTC. It translates to CSARAGDRDYNEQFF.

This clonotype turned up a few times. The rearrangement joins TRBV19 to TRBJ1-4; D is unresolved. Trimming pared 5 bases from V and 3 bases from J, leaving 13 bases between. Looked up from germline, CDR1 is LNHDA and CDR2 is SQIVND (reference sequence). This CDR3 has 15 amino acids. The CDR3 coding sequence is TGTGCCAGTAGTGGCCGGTCTCTTGCTAATGAAAAACTGTTTTTT. Amino acids: CASSGRSLANEKLFF.

There are a few counts of this clonotype. This sequence joins TRBV13 and TRBJ2-7; 8 bases map to TRBD2. The CDR3 has 13 amino acids. The germline gives CDR1 PRHDT, CDR2 FYEKMQ (reference sequence). V gave up 5 bases and J gave up 4 bases; unmatched junction bases: 4. The CDR3 is CASSRGLGYEQYF. DNA of the CDR3: TGTGCCAGCAGCCGGGGACTAGGTTACGAGCAGTACTTC.

The V gene is TRBV11-2, the J gene TRBJ1-2, with TRBD1 matching 8 bases. The germline gives CDR1 SGHAT, CDR2 FQNNGV. CDR3 length equals 15 residues. V gave up 2 bases and J gave up 4 bases; unmatched junction bases: 6. The CDR3 here is CASSLSDRVGYGYTF. CDR3 DNA: TGTGCCAGCAGCTTATCGGACAGGGTGGGCTATGGCTACACCTTC.

This chain uses TRBV18 with TRBJ2-7; D might be TRBD1 (6 bases). Germline CDR1 KGHSH, CDR2 LQKENI. V was pared by 4 bases and J by 1 base, with 17 bases between. The CDR3 runs to 16 residues. The DNA for the CDR3 is TGTGCCAGCTCACTGATCGGGACACAGACTTCCTACGAGCAGTACTTC. It specifies CASSLIGTQTSYEQYF.

This chain links TRBV5-1 with TRBJ2-1, with TRBD2 matching over 9 bases. The CDR3 spans 15 residues. Germline V gives CDR1 SGHRS, CDR2 YFSETQ. V lost 0 bases to trimming and J lost 7 bases; unmatched junction nucleotides: 5. The DNA of the CDR3 is TGCGCCAGCAGCTTGGCGGGACTAGCTGGGAATGAGCAGTTCTTC. The encoded protein is CASSLAGLAGNEQFF.

In this sample, this clonotype turned up a few times. This chain joins TRBV2 and TRBJ2-2, with 10 positions matching TRBD2. CDR3 length: 17 amino acids. V dropped 5 bases and J dropped 0; count of bases not matched to a gene: 6. The germline V gene has CDR1 SNHLY and CDR2 FYNNEI. The CDR3 DNA follows: TGTGCCAGCAGTCGGGAGACTAGCGGGCCGAACACCGGGGAGCTGTTTTTT. It is translated as CASSRETSGPNTGELFF.

V is TRBV7-9 and J is TRBJ2-5; 12 nucleotides agree with TRBD1. The CDR3 is made up of 17 amino acids. Germline loops: CDR1 SEHNR, CDR2 FQNEAQ (reference sequence). The J segment lost 4 bases and the V segment lost 7 bases, leaving 13 bases of the junction unmatched. CDR3 sequence (DNA): TGTGCCAGCACCTCCCAGCCCGGGACAGGGGGCGCAGAGACCCAGTACTTC. Translating it yields CASTSQPGTGGAETQYF.

This rearrangement joins TRBV12-3 or TRBV12-4 to TRBJ2-7; D gene unclear. The CDR3 consists of 12 residues. V shed 3 bases and J shed 5 bases, with 8 bases lying between them. The CDR3 here is CASSFVSHEQYF. The CDR3 bases are TGTGCCAGCAGTTTTGTGAGTCACGAGCAGTACTTC.

This clonotype has more than one count but fewer than ten. The V gene is TRBV18, the J gene TRBJ1-2; 8 nucleotides agree with TRBD1. Germline V gene data show CDR1 as KGHSH and CDR2 as LQKENI. The V and J ends lost 2 bases and 6 bases, in that order; junction bases with no gene match: 2. CDR3 length equals 13 residues. The CDR3 region is CASSPTGGDGYTF. CDR3 bases: TGTGCCAGCTCACCAACAGGGGGTGATGGCTACACCTTC.